The 2 T cell receptor beta chains in this list originate from one sample, sequenced in a study of T cells after yellow fever vaccination. TCRdb analysed the 5' RACE reads with MiXCR anew, one entry per CDR3 protein. Among 250,000 to 300,000 distinct CDR3 sequences, about 5% were seen once, and the ten largest hold roughly 3%. The sequencing used CD4+ T cells sorted from PBMCs, collected on the day of the yellow fever booster vaccination. These receptors came from a man aged 18 to 29 who received the YFV17D yellow fever vaccine.

The V gene is TRBV4-1, the J gene TRBJ1-1, with D unclear. Trimming stripped 2 bases from V and 1 base from J, with 11 bases between. The CDR3 has 15 residues. The germline gives CDR1 MGHRA, CDR2 YSYEKL. The CDR3 region has the DNA TGCGCCAGCAGCCAATGGTTTGGCCGGAACACTGAAGCTTTCTTT. Translating gives CASSQWFGRNTEAFF.

This clonotype occurred a few times. The genes are TRBV10-3 and TRBJ1-2; 7 bases align to TRBD1. CDR3 length equals 11 residues. The V and J ends lost 10 bases and 4 bases, in that order; junction bases with no gene match: 3. Germline V gene sequence: CDR1 ENHRY, CDR2 SYGVKD. The CDR3 DNA reads as TGTGCCACCAGGGGGGTCTATGGCTACACCTTC. As protein: CATRGVYGYTF.